These 24 T cell receptor beta chains came from one sample sequenced in a study of beta chain features in type 1 diabetes. Expressed TCRB transcripts were sequenced, since all the RNA that had been isolated was reverse transcribed. The repertoire was sequenced with immunoSEQ multiplex PCR; TCRdb's copy has only in-frame clones and lacks some. The profile shows about 450,000 clones, about an eighth of them singletons. What was sequenced was naive CD4+ T cells from blood. Every receptor here comes from a woman aged 18-35 years in good health.

This chain uses TRBV9 with TRBJ1-2, with 12 bases lining up with TRBD1. The CDR3 is made up of 15 amino acids. The J segment lost 6 bases and the V segment lost 0 bases, leaving 3 bases of the junction unmatched. Germline lookup yields CDR1 SGDLS and CDR2 YYNGEE. CDR3 sequence: CASSVAGQGAHGYTF. The CDR3 DNA follows: TGTGCCAGCAGCGTAGCGGGACAGGGGGCGCATGGCTACACCTTC.

This clone was detected a few times. The V and J genes are TRBV29-1 and TRBJ2-3, with 8 bases fitting TRBD2. J lost 4 bases, V lost 7 bases, and 4 bases had no gene match. Germline loops: CDR1 SQVTM, CDR2 ANQGSEA. This CDR3 is built from 12 residues. CDR3 coding DNA: TGCAGCGCCGGGAGGGCCTCAGATACGCAGTATTTT. Its protein is CSAGRASDTQYF.

This clone was counted a few times. This chain connects TRBV11-3 to TRBJ2-7, with D unclear. Germline CDR1 and CDR2: SGHNT and YENEEA. The CDR3 extends over 9 amino acids. CDR3 residues: CASSLRPAV. The DNA for the CDR3 is TGTGCCAGCAGCTTGCGCCCTGCCGTC.

The chain links TRBV11-2 to TRBJ2-3; 9 positions agree with TRBD2. Germline V gene lookup returns CDR1 SGHAT and CDR2 FQNNGV. The CDR3 is made up of 17 amino acids. The J segment lost 0 bases and the V segment lost 1 base, leaving 5 bases of the junction unmatched. CDR3 region: CASSLGLAVSSTDTQYF. The DNA of the CDR3 is TGTGCCAGCAGCTTAGGACTAGCGGTATCTAGCACAGATACGCAGTATTTT.

The V and J genes are TRBV11-2 and TRBJ2-3, with D possibly TRBD1 on 5 matching bases. The germline V gene has CDR1 SGHAT and CDR2 FQNNGV. The CDR3 has 17 amino acids. V lost 4 bases and J 1 base, leaving 18 bases between the germline ends. In DNA, the CDR3 is TGTGCCAGCAGCTCTAGGCTCCAGGGCCGACGCACAGATACGCAGTATTTT. Protein sequence: CASSSRLQGRRTDTQYF.

With regard to this clone: Germline is not matched at one junction end, which may reflect a read error. The genes are TRBV28 and TRBJ2-4, with a weak D call TRBD2 (6 bases). Per the germline V gene, CDR1 is MDHEN and CDR2 is SYDVKM. This CDR3 is built from 14 residues. The CDR3 sequence: CASRLGGTRDTRTF. DNA for the CDR3: TGTGCCAGCAGACTGGGGGGTACTAGAGACACACGGACCTTC.

The chain joins TRBV7-9 to TRBJ2-3, with 10 bases identical to TRBD1. CDR3 length equals 16 residues. V shed 5 bases, J shed 4 bases, and the junction held 9 bases outside the gene matches. Germline loops: CDR1 SEHNR, CDR2 FQNEAQ (reference sequence). The CDR3 is CASSRPGTGVSDTQYF. CDR3 DNA sequence: TGTGCCAGCAGCCGCCCCGGGACAGGGGTATCAGATACGCAGTATTTT. Full variable domain (rest looked up from reference TRBV7-9 and TRBJ2-3): DTGVSQNPRHKITKRGQNVTFRCDPISEHNRLYWYRQTLGQGPEFLTYFQNEAQLEKSRLLSDRFSAERPKGSFSTLEIQRTEQGDSAMYLCASSRPGTGVSDTQYFGPGTRLTVL.

This clone has a handful of counts. The CDR3 here is CASSDSRAKNTDTQYF. As DNA, the CDR3 is TGTGCCAGCAGTGACTCGAGGGCCAAGAACACAGATACGCAGTATTTT. This chain links TRBV6-4 with TRBJ2-3, with TRBD2 as a possible D gene (5 bases). CDR3 length: 16 residues. V was pared by 0 bases and J by 2 bases, with 12 bases between. Germline V gene sequence: CDR1 MRHNA, CDR2 SNTAGT.

The chain carries TRBV27 and TRBJ2-7, with D tentatively TRBD1 or TRBD2 (5 bases each). Germline CDR1 reads MNHEY; CDR2 reads SMNVEV (reference sequence). The CDR3 length is 13 residues. The V end was cut by 6 bases, the J end by 9 bases, with 18 bases between. The chain's CDR3 is CASRPQGDDGQYF. The CDR3, as DNA: TGTGCCAGCAGACCTCAGGGAGACGACGGGCAGTACTTC.

The V gene is TRBV7-2, the J gene TRBJ2-2; D gene uncertain. The germline V gene encodes CDR1 SGHTA and CDR2 FQGNSA. This CDR3 has 15 residues. Trimming removed 2 bases at V and 1 base at J, with 8 bases between. Written as DNA, the CDR3 is TGTGCCAGCAGCTTATCGTTGATGAACACCGGGGAGCTGTTTTTT. The encoded protein is CASSLSLMNTGELFF.

In its sample, this clone was seen a few times. This rearrangement joins TRBV6-5 to TRBJ2-5, with D maybe TRBD1 (5 bases). Trimming removed 6 bases from V and 2 bases from J, with 16 bases in between. Germline values: CDR1 MNHEY, CDR2 SVGAGI. CDR3 length: 15 residues. The CDR3 sequence is CASRPDRRAQETQYF. The CDR3 nucleotides read TGTGCCAGCAGACCAGACAGACGGGCTCAAGAGACCCAGTACTTC.

The table lists this clone with a few counts. The V call is TRBV4-3, the J call TRBJ2-3; TRBD1 matches at 8 bases. The CDR3 is 12 residues long. In germline, CDR1 is LGHNA, CDR2 YSLEER. J was trimmed by 14 bases and V by 0 bases; bases with no gene match: 4. The CDR3 coding sequence is TGCGCCAGCAGCCAAGATTGGACAGGGCTGTATTTT. Translating gives CASSQDWTGLYF.

The sample holds a few counts of this clone. In nucleotides, the CDR3 is TGCAGCGTTTCAGGGGGGCTTTCTGGAAACACCATATATTTT. It encodes CSVSGGLSGNTIYF. This chain uses TRBV29-1 with TRBJ1-3; 7 bases fit TRBD1. The CDR3 has 14 residues. Germline trimming cut 5 bases from V and 1 base from J; bases unmatched to any gene: 5. Germline-derived CDR1 and CDR2 are SQVTM and ANQGSEA.

This rearrangement joins TRBV5-1 to TRBJ2-1; D is undetermined. The CDR3 covers 14 residues. The germline V gene has CDR1 SGHRS and CDR2 YFSETQ. The V and J ends lost 4 bases and 4 bases respectively, with 12 bases between them. The CDR3 nucleotides are TGCGCCAGCAGCCTGCGGTATCGGTACAATGAGCAGTTCTTC. It specifies CASSLRYRYNEQFF.

V gene TRBV19 combines with J gene TRBJ2-7; a possible D gene is TRBD2 (6 bases). From germline, CDR1 is LNHDA and CDR2 SQIVND (reference sequence). The CDR3 sequence is 14 residues long. V gave up 4 bases and J gave up 6 bases, with 16 bases separating them. CDR3 residues: CASSTGGGAAEQYF. In nucleotides, the CDR3 is TGTGCCAGTAGTACCGGGGGTGGGGCGGCCGAGCAGTACTTC.

The V call is TRBV7-2, the J call TRBJ1-2; 8 nucleotides line up with TRBD1. V was clipped by 4 bases and J by 8 bases; unmatched bases: 3. CDR1 SGHTA and CDR2 FQGNSA come from the germline V gene. This CDR3 has 12 amino acids. CDR3 region: CASSSTGVGYTF. The CDR3 DNA reads as TGTGCCAGCAGCTCGACAGGGGTCGGCTACACCTTC.

This clone occurred a few times. At the DNA level, this CDR3 is encoded by other sequences in the same sample as well. The chain links TRBV10-3 to TRBJ1-5; D is uncertain. Germline V CDR1 and CDR2: ENHRY, SYGVKD. V lost 0 bases and J lost 6, with 6 bases in between. The CDR3 runs 13 residues. Written as DNA, the CDR3 is TGTGCCATCAGTGAGTCTGTGGGTCAGCCCCAGCATTTT. This sequence encodes CAISESVGQPQHF.

The CDR3 sequence is CASSLDSYSYEQYV. The CDR3 DNA is TGTGCCAGCAGCTTGGACAGCTACTCCTACGAGCAGTACGTC. The J gene is TRBJ2-7, the V gene TRBV7-2, with D tentatively TRBD1 (6 bases). In germline, CDR1 is SGHTA, CDR2 FQGNSA. CDR3 length: 14 residues. V gave up 3 bases and J gave up 0 bases, with 9 bases separating them.

This sequence joins TRBV20-1 and TRBJ1-2; 7 bases fit TRBD1. Looked up from germline, CDR1 is DFQATT and CDR2 is SNEGSKA (reference sequence). There are 11 residues in the CDR3. Losses at the gene ends were 6 bases for V and 8 bases for J; bases not matched to a gene: 6. This chain's CDR3 is CSATTGIGYTF. CDR3 bases: TGCAGTGCGACGACAGGGATAGGCTACACCTTC.

In nucleotides, the CDR3 is TGTGCCAGTAGTAGAGGACACCGCTCCTACGAGCAGTACGTC. Translated: CASSRGHRSYEQYV. V is TRBV19 and J is TRBJ2-7; TRBD1 might be the D (5 bases). This CDR3 has 14 amino acids. CDR1 and CDR2 (germline): LNHDA, SQIVND (reference sequence). V gave up 4 bases and J gave up 0 bases, with 10 bases separating them.

The J gene is TRBJ1-2, the V gene TRBV25-1; D is unresolved. Germline CDR1 and CDR2: MGHDK and SYGVNS. Trimming left V 5 bases short and J 4 bases short, with 8 bases between. There are 12 residues in the CDR3. The CDR3 region is CASSRPGYGYTF. CDR3 sequence (DNA): TGTGCCAGCAGTCGGCCAGGCTATGGCTACACCTTC.

This chain connects TRBV2 to TRBJ2-2; maybe TRBD1 (5 bases). V was cut by 5 bases and J by 2 bases, with 12 bases left in between. The germline V gene encodes CDR1 SNHLY and CDR2 FYNNEI. The CDR3 has 15 amino acids. This CDR3 is CASSIFRVNTGELFF. The CDR3 DNA is TGTGCCAGCAGTATATTCAGGGTTAACACCGGGGAGCTGTTTTTT. Based on the CDR3 plus reference TRBV2 and TRBJ2-2, the full variable domain is EPEVTQTPSHQVTQMGQEVILRCVPISNHLYFYWYRQILGQKVEFLVSFYNNEISEKSEIFDDQFSVERPDGSNFTLKIRSTKLEDSAMYFCASSIFRVNTGELFFGEGSRLTVL.

This clone showed up just a few times. V and J are TRBV4-3 and TRBJ1-1; D gene unclear. V lost 3 bases, J lost 8 bases, and 13 bases lay in between. Germline CDR1 reads LGHNA; CDR2 reads YSLEER. The CDR3 consists of 13 residues. CDR3 nucleotides: TGCGCCAGCAGCCAGGAACGATACCGGGAAGCTTTCTTT. This codes for CASSQERYREAFF.

The V and J genes are TRBV5-1 and TRBJ1-2; no definite D call. This CDR3 has 15 residues. Trimming cost V 0 bases and J 4 bases, with 13 bases left between them. Germline CDR1 SGHRS, CDR2 YFSETQ. This chain's CDR3 is CASSLEYGRVYGYTF. For the CDR3, the DNA is TGCGCCAGCAGCTTGGAATACGGGAGGGTCTATGGCTACACCTTC. Drawing the rest from reference TRBV5-1 and TRBJ1-2, the complete variable domain is KAGVTQTPRYLIKTRGQQVTLSCSPISGHRSVSWYQQTPGQGLQFLFEYFSETQRNKGNFPGRFSGRQFSNSRSEMNVSTLELGDSALYLCASSLEYGRVYGYTFGSGTRLTVV.